The 5 T cell receptor beta chains below all came from one sample that was sequenced in a study of regulatory T cells in long-lasting Graves disease. iRepertoire HTBI primers and Arm-PCR of CDR3 regions built TCR beta libraries. TCRdb re-analysed the multiplex PCR reads in MiXCR, keeping a single row per CDR3 protein. The sample consists of approximately 690,000 distinct CDR3 sequences, 30% of them appearing once. This sample's time point: persistent/refractory GD, antithyroid drugs over 5 years with positive TRAb. The authors made the TCR library using RNA they extracted from PBMCs. The sequences come from peripheral blood mononuclear cells (PBMCs), collected when the disease was refractory, from a patient treated with antithyroid drugs. Every receptor here comes from a female donor with Graves disease.

This clonotype came up a few times. V and J are TRBV6-1 and TRBJ1-5; TRBD1 matches at 8 bases. V shed 1 base, J shed 10 bases, and the junction held 15 bases outside the gene matches. Germline assignment: CDR1 MNHNS and CDR2 SASEGT. This CDR3 region has 17 residues. Here the CDR3 DNA reads TGTGCCAGCAGTGAAGTTAGGGACAGGTTTAGCGGGCGCCCCCAGCATTTT. Translation: CASSEVRDRFSGRPQHF.

This clonotype has a count of ten or more. This sequence joins TRBV11-1 and TRBJ2-7; D unclear. V was pared by 3 bases and J by 7 bases, with 13 bases between. The germline gives CDR1 SGHAT, CDR2 FQDESV (reference sequence). CDR3 length: 13 residues. This chain's CDR3 is CASSLVDLGEQYF. The CDR3 DNA is TGTGCCAGCAGCTTGGTAGACCTGGGGGAGCAGTACTTC.

V and J are TRBV29-1 and TRBJ1-2, with no clear D. The CDR3 runs to 15 residues. The V end lost 5 bases, the J end lost 3 bases, and 19 bases lay between the germline ends. Germline V lookup: CDR1 SQVTM, CDR2 ANQGSEA. CDR3 sequence (DNA): TGCAGCGTTCTTGGTTCGGCAGACTTCTACTATGGCTACACCTTC. Translated, it gives CSVLGSADFYYGYTF. The variable domain in full, completed from reference TRBV29-1 and TRBJ1-2, reads SAVISQKPSRDICQRGTSLTIQCQVDSQVTMMFWYRQQPGQSLTLIATANQGSEATYESGFVIDKFPISRPNLTFSTLTVSNMSPEDSSIYLCSVLGSADFYYGYTFGSGTRLTVV.

This clonotype was detected many times. The chain joins TRBV12-3 or TRBV12-4 to TRBJ1-2; tentatively, D is TRBD1 (5 bases). The CDR3 is made up of 13 amino acids. Trimming took off 1 base at V and 5 bases at J, with 8 bases between the two ends. The CDR3 loop is CASSLGTQYGYTF. The DNA for the CDR3 is TGTGCCAGCAGTTTAGGGACACAGTATGGCTACACCTTC.

The genes are TRBV20-1 and TRBJ1-3; tentatively, D is TRBD1 (6 bases). Trimming took off 1 base at V and 4 bases at J, with 14 bases between the two ends. The CDR3 length is 15 residues. Germline loops: CDR1 DFQATT, CDR2 SNEGSKA (reference sequence). CDR3 DNA: TGCAGTGCTAGAGTACGGGGGGCGCCCGGAAACACCATATATTTT. As protein: CSARVRGAPGNTIYF.